This T cell receptor beta chain was profiled in a study of long-term antiretroviral therapy in people with HIV. The assay used was immunoSEQ (version v3.0), run at survey level. TCRdb's copy holds only in-frame clones and misses some; the assay was immunoSEQ multiplex PCR. This sample has about 15,000 clones, with around 85% found just once. V was cut by 0 bases and J by 6 bases, with 14 bases left in between. The CDR3 is 15 residues long. Germline V gene sequence: CDR1 SGHAT, CDR2 FQNNGV. The TCR comes from a man aged 35-49 years with HIV. The source was unsorted PBMCs, collected just before starting antiretroviral therapy. The chain couples TRBV11-2 to TRBJ1-2; D perhaps matches TRBD1 (6 bases). This CDR3 is CASSLDRKGVDGYTF. CDR3 nucleotide sequence: TGTGCCAGCAGCTTAGATCGCAAGGGGGTAGATGGCTACACCTTC.